This is a list of T cell receptor beta chains from one sample in a study of metastatic and nonmetastatic thyroid tumors. TCRdb reprocessed the PCR reads via MiXCR. The table lists some 10,000 clones, 25% to 35% of them singletons, with over 9.5% in the top ten. What was sequenced was tumor tissue. These receptor sequences come from a male donor with papillary thyroid cancer or a benign thyroid nodule (not recorded which). Some clones in this sample may be carry-over from other donors' samples. Both conserved end residues are trimmed from each CDR3.

CDR3: ASSFGDGNTDTQY; V: TRBV5-1; J: TRBJ2-3
CDR3: ACLPLGDEQF; V: TRBV30; J: TRBJ2-1
CDR3: AWRRSMNTEAF; V: TRBV30; J: TRBJ1-1
CDR3: ASSPTSGGYNEQF; V: TRBV6-1; J: TRBJ2-1
CDR3: ASSAGARATEAF; V: TRBV2; J: TRBJ1-1
CDR3: ASSLKRAGQPQH; V: TRBV6-1; J: TRBJ1-5
CDR3: ASSLPPAGETDTQY; V: TRBV7-7; J: TRBJ2-3
CDR3: AWSQDLNYGYT; V: TRBV30; J: TRBJ1-2
CDR3: ASSLRPGEQY; V: TRBV5-4; J: TRBJ2-7
CDR3: ASSLGRGGYGYT; V: TRBV12-3/TRBV12-4; J: TRBJ1-2
CDR3: ASSPTLGANTGELF; V: TRBV4-3; J: TRBJ2-2
CDR3: ASSLFGGGSSGANVLT; V: TRBV11-2; J: TRBJ2-6
CDR3: ASSVAQDTMYGYT; V: TRBV9; J: TRBJ1-2
CDR3: ASSQDGQGNNEKLF; V: TRBV4-1; J: TRBJ1-4
CDR3: SARPGELF; V: TRBV29-1; J: TRBJ2-2
CDR3: ATSDFGQGNEQY; V: TRBV24-1; J: TRBJ2-7
CDR3: ASSGPTSSTDTQY; V: TRBV14; J: TRBJ2-3
CDR3: ASSPSGTTDTQY; V: TRBV11-2; J: TRBJ2-3
CDR3: ACRTGDGY; V: TRBV30; J: TRBJ2-7
CDR3: ASTEVTGRKRRPYEQY; V: TRBV6-2/TRBV6-3; J: TRBJ2-7
CDR3: ASSWAGFTDTQY; V: TRBV25-1; J: TRBJ2-3
CDR3: ASSPTGGESTEAF; V: TRBV5-6; J: TRBJ1-1
CDR3: ASSQRQDSNQPQH; V: TRBV4-1; J: TRBJ1-5
CDR3: AWSSRAGMVTGELF; V: TRBV30; J: TRBJ2-2
CDR3: ASSMMRATEAF; V: TRBV19; J: TRBJ1-1
CDR3: ASSYSIGLARKGTGELF; V: TRBV6-2/TRBV6-3; J: TRBJ2-2
CDR3: ASSPGRKGEQY; V: TRBV18; J: TRBJ2-7
CDR3: ASSGGSGSAVQPQH; V: TRBV6-1; J: TRBJ1-5
CDR3: ASSRETVTQY; V: TRBV7-9; J: TRBJ2-3
CDR3: ATSRDNSNEQY; V: TRBV15; J: TRBJ2-7
CDR3: ATTQTRGQNTGELF; V: TRBV19; J: TRBJ2-2
CDR3: ASPPQGLYNEQF; V: TRBV6-1; J: TRBJ2-1
CDR3: ASSPPGQGNNEQF; V: TRBV11-2; J: TRBJ2-1
CDR3: ASSPSGHPGPKIYEQY; V: TRBV9; J: TRBJ2-7
CDR3: ASRGDQGNSPLH; V: TRBV5-4; J: TRBJ1-6
CDR3: ASSYSGERQGAYEQY; V: TRBV6-5; J: TRBJ2-7
CDR3: ASSRDRGREQY; V: TRBV4-3; J: TRBJ2-7
CDR3: ASSQDRTGSDTQY; V: TRBV3-1; J: TRBJ2-3
CDR3: ASSFRGQSEFSGNTIY; V: TRBV7-9; J: TRBJ1-3
CDR3: ASSPRGSTGLKYYGYT; V: TRBV11-1; J: TRBJ1-2
CDR3: SGGTVGRGAKNIQY; V: TRBV20-1; J: TRBJ2-4
CDR3: ASSTREAEKLF; V: TRBV6-5; J: TRBJ1-4
CDR3: ASSLGRGRAGELF; V: TRBV13; J: TRBJ2-2
CDR3: ASSPQYSGNTIY; V: TRBV9; J: TRBJ1-3
CDR3: ASRQIQGSSYEQY; V: TRBV28; J: TRBJ2-7
CDR3: SAGQGGRPQH; V: TRBV20-1; J: TRBJ1-5
CDR3: SRKEREGSYNEQF; V: TRBV19; J: TRBJ2-1